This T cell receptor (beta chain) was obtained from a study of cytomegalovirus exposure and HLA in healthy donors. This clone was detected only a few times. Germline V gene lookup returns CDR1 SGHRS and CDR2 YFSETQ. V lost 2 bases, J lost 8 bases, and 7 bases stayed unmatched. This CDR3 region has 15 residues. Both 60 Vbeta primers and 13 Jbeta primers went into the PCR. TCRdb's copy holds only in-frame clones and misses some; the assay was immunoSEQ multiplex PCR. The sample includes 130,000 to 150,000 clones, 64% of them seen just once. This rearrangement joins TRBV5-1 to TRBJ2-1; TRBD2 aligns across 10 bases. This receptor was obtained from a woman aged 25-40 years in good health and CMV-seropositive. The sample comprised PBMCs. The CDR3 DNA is TGCGCCAGCAGCTTCCTAGCGGGAGTTATCGATGAGCAGTTCTTC. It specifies CASSFLAGVIDEQFF.